Listed below are T cell receptor beta chains from one sample, sequenced in a study of beta chain features in type 1 diabetes. Using immunoSEQ multiplex PCR, the repertoire was profiled, and TCRdb retains in-frame clones only, with some absent. The table includes under 850,000 clones, roughly an eighth detected once. The sequenced sample consisted of naive CD4+ T cells from blood. These receptors were taken from a man aged 18 to 30 with type 1 diabetes. CDR3s leave out the opening cysteine and the closing phenylalanine or tryptophan. Fields, in order: J gene, V gene, CDR3 protein.

TRBJ1-1,TRBV7-2,ASSLTGHAEAF
TRBJ1-2,TRBV30,AWTGTPLGYT
TRBJ1-1,TRBV6-1,ASSVETEAF
TRBJ1-1,TRBV19,ASKANTEAF
TRBJ2-7,TRBV6-5,ASRKGLSSYEQY
TRBJ2-1,TRBV10-3,AISAEAGPSEQF
TRBJ1-4,TRBV6-5,ASSYAGQGNEKLF
TRBJ2-3,TRBV14,ASSQVNRGTDTQY
TRBJ2-5,TRBV28,ASSLGGGLQETQY
TRBJ2-5,TRBV2,ASSEVGQVRTQY
TRBJ2-7,TRBV4-1,ASSQPYISYEQY
TRBJ2-2,TRBV4-1,ASSPLGSRQRLGELF
TRBJ2-5,TRBV5-1,ASSATSGEYQETQY